The clone carrying this T cell receptor beta chain has a handful of counts. What it recognizes is unknown. The source of the sample is a study of identical twins. Study-wide findings and caveats: Modeled out-of-frame TCR alpha sharing in monozygotic twins fell below observed levels. Insertions ran lower in abundant cord blood beta clonotypes, though not in memory repertoires.

Germline loops: CDR1 SEHNR, CDR2 FQNEAQ (reference sequence). V gave up 6 bases and J gave up 3 bases, with 11 bases separating them. The CDR3 spans 13 residues. Each CDR3 protein gets one entry after TCRdb re-called the 5' RACE reads with MiXCR. This sample has 200,000 to 250,000 distinct CDR3 sequences, with around 6.8% found just once. These sequences were also reported in another study, on yellow fever vaccine responses in identical twins.

Specimen: memory (CD45RO+) T cells sorted from blood. The clonotype comes from a woman in her late teens or twenties in good health. This chain links TRBV7-9 with TRBJ1-1; maybe TRBD1 (5 bases). The chain's CDR3 is CASSQMGDTEAFF. The CDR3 nucleotides read TGTGCCAGCAGTCAAATGGGGGACACTGAAGCTTTCTTT. The full variable domain, with the rest looked up from reference TRBV7-9 and TRBJ1-1, is DTGVSQNPRHKITKRGQNVTFRCDPISEHNRLYWYRQTLGQGPEFLTYFQNEAQLEKSRLLSDRFSAERPKGSFSTLEIQRTEQGDSAMYLCASSQMGDTEAFFGQGTRLTVV.